Listed here are 27 T cell receptor beta chains from one sample, sequenced in a study of T-cell reconstitution after alpha-beta-depleted transplantation in children. The library targeted TCRbeta and was prepared with unique molecular identifiers. Via MiXCR, TCRdb re-called the PCR reads, giving one row per CDR3 protein. The sample holds 200,000 to 250,000 distinct CDR3 sequences; under 9.5% are singletons and the top ten take 5% to 7%. The source was PBMCs, mostly from graft donor cells, collected 180 days after TCRalphabeta/CD19-depleted stem cell transplant. Every receptor here comes from a male patient younger than 18 who had a stem cell transplant for acute lymphoblastic leukemia, so the T cells may come from the graft donor.

The J gene is TRBJ2-5, the V gene TRBV3-1; 8 nucleotides match TRBD2. Germline lookup yields CDR1 LGHDT and CDR2 YNNKEL (reference sequence). V was pared by 1 base and J by 3 bases, with 1 base of the junction left unmatched. This CDR3 has 14 residues. DNA of the CDR3: TGTGCCAGCAGCCAAGTAGCGGGAAAAGAGACCCAGTACTTC. Translated: CASSQVAGKETQYF.

The table lists this clonotype with many counts. V usage is TRBV5-1 and J usage is TRBJ2-1; possible D gene TRBD2, 5 bases. This CDR3 is 15 amino acids long. Looked up from germline, CDR1 is SGHRS and CDR2 is YFSETQ. Trimming removed 0 bases from V and 0 bases from J, with 7 bases in between. The CDR3 region has the DNA TGCGCCAGCAGCTTGGGTGGGAGCTCCTACAATGAGCAGTTCTTC. Translating gives CASSLGGSSYNEQFF. Based on the CDR3 plus reference TRBV5-1 and TRBJ2-1, the full variable domain is KAGVTQTPRYLIKTRGQQVTLSCSPISGHRSVSWYQQTPGQGLQFLFEYFSETQRNKGNFPGRFSGRQFSNSRSEMNVSTLELGDSALYLCASSLGGSSYNEQFFGPGTRLTVL.

This clonotype has only a few counts. This chain links TRBV23-1 with TRBJ2-7; no reliable D call. TRBV23-1 is an ORF for which the function is uncertain. Trimming removed 7 bases from V and 5 bases from J, with 9 bases in between. CDR3 size: 11 residues. The CDR3 region is CASTQEDEQYF. DNA of the CDR3: TGCGCCAGCACCCAAGAGGACGAGCAGTACTTC.

Ten or more counts support this clonotype. J is TRBJ2-1 and V is TRBV27; 9 nucleotides match TRBD1. The CDR3 runs to 16 residues. With V trimmed by 4 bases and J by 1 base, 5 bases remained unmatched. Germline CDR1 and CDR2: MNHEY and SMNVEV (reference sequence). CDR3 in amino acids: CASSSRDRVSYNEQFF. CDR3 nucleotide sequence: TGTGCCAGCAGTTCCCGGGACAGGGTTTCCTACAATGAGCAGTTCTTC.

The chain combines TRBV4-2 with TRBJ2-7, with a tentative D call TRBD1 (6 bases). Germline V gene data show CDR1 as LGHNA and CDR2 as YNFKEQ. The CDR3 has 15 amino acids. V was cut by 4 bases and J by 0 bases, with 13 bases left in between. The CDR3 bases are TGTGCCAGCAGCCGAAAAACAGGGCCCTCCTACGAGCAGTACTTC. Translated: CASSRKTGPSYEQYF.

In its sample, this clonotype was seen many times. This chain connects TRBV12-3 or TRBV12-4 to TRBJ1-2; 8 bases align to TRBD1. V lost 3 bases and J lost 8; bases outside the gene matches: 5. This CDR3 is 13 amino acids long. The CDR3 DNA reads TGTGCCAGCAGTTTCTCAGGGGGCCGGGGCTACACCTTC. It yields the protein CASSFSGGRGYTF.

This clonotype was found many times. The chain uses TRBV6-5 and TRBJ2-2, with 8 bases aligning to TRBD2. CDR3 length: 16 residues. Unmatched junction bases numbered 3, after V lost 2 bases and J lost 1 base. In germline, CDR1 is MNHEY, CDR2 SVGAGI. Written as DNA, the CDR3 is TGTGCCAGCAGTTACACGGGGGGGCTGAACACCGGGGAGCTGTTTTTT. It encodes CASSYTGGLNTGELFF.

This clonotype was observed at least ten times. The chain uses TRBV20-1 and TRBJ2-1; 8 bases match TRBD2. Germline V gene data show CDR1 as DFQATT and CDR2 as SNEGSKA (reference sequence). Losses at the gene ends were 6 bases for V and 8 bases for J; bases not matched to a gene: 12. This CDR3 is 14 amino acids long. The CDR3: CSAPGTRAGYEQFF. The CDR3 nucleotides are TGCAGTGCCCCGGGGACTAGAGCCGGCTATGAGCAGTTCTTC.

This clonotype was seen at least ten times. The chain joins TRBV29-1 to TRBJ2-7; possible D gene TRBD1, 6 bases. Germline loops: CDR1 SQVTM, CDR2 ANQGSEA. With 6 bases removed from V and 0 bases from J, the gap between germline ends came to 12 bases. The CDR3 totals 13 residues. In nucleotides, the CDR3 is TGCAGCGTCCTCAGGGGTTTCTCCTACGAGCAGTACTTC. As protein: CSVLRGFSYEQYF.

Ten or more counts support this clonotype. The chain is built from TRBV7-2 and TRBJ2-7, with D possibly TRBD2 on 6 matching bases. The CDR3 spans 13 residues. Trimming stripped 4 bases from V and 3 bases from J, with 10 bases between. Germline V CDR1 and CDR2: SGHTA, FQGNSA. CDR3 loop: CASSSPGLYEQYF. The CDR3 bases are TGTGCCAGCAGCTCACCGGGACTCTACGAGCAGTACTTC.

This clonotype was counted at least ten times. The genes are TRBV7-2 and TRBJ2-5; the D gene is possibly TRBD1 (7 bases). Trimming took 2 bases from V and 5 from J, leaving 18 bases between them. The CDR3 extends over 16 amino acids. Germline V lookup: CDR1 SGHTA, CDR2 FQGNSA. The CDR3 loop is CASSLNGPGGFETQYF. As DNA, the CDR3 is TGTGCCAGCAGCTTAAACGGCCCAGGGGGGTTTGAGACCCAGTACTTC. The full variable domain, with the rest looked up from reference TRBV7-2 and TRBJ2-5, is GAGVSQSPSNKVTEKGKDVELRCDPISGHTALYWYRQSLGQGLEFLIYFQGNSAPDKSGLPSDRFSAERTGGSVSTLTIQRTQQEDSAVYLCASSLNGPGGFETQYFGPGTRLLVL.

This clonotype appeared many times. A junction boundary mismatches the germline segment, possibly from a read error. DNA for the CDR3: TGTGCCACCAGCAGAGATCCCCGGACAGGGAGGGACTTC. It yields the protein CATSRDPRTGRDF. V usage is TRBV15 and J usage is TRBJ2-1; tentative D call: TRBD1 (8 bases). The germline CDR1 and CDR2 sequences are LNHNV and YYDKDF (reference sequence). This CDR3 has 13 residues.

This clonotype was seen at least ten times. The chain combines TRBV6-6 with TRBJ2-7; D uncertain. The CDR3 loop spans 12 amino acids. Germline V gives CDR1 MNHNY, CDR2 SVGAGI (reference sequence). V dropped 0 bases and J dropped 7 bases, with 7 bases sitting between them. The CDR3 coding sequence is TGTGCCAGCAGTTACTCGCCTGGGGAGCAGTACTTC. The encoded protein is CASSYSPGEQYF.

This clonotype was detected ten times or more. The V call is TRBV29-1, the J call TRBJ1-1; D ambiguous. Trimming stripped 5 bases from V and 4 bases from J, with 11 bases between. This CDR3 contains 12 residues. Germline V CDR1 and CDR2: SQVTM, ANQGSEA. CDR3 coding DNA: TGCAGCGTTCTCTGGCGAAGCACTGAAGCTTTCTTT. This encodes CSVLWRSTEAFF.

This clonotype was seen ten or more times. The genes are TRBV4-1 and TRBJ1-2, with 7 bases matching TRBD1. Germline V lookup: CDR1 MGHRA, CDR2 YSYEKL. The CDR3 totals 15 residues. Trimming cost V 0 bases and J 5 bases; bases outside gene matches: 6. CDR3: CASSQDLAGGYGYTF. CDR3 DNA: TGCGCCAGCAGCCAAGATCTCGCAGGGGGGTATGGCTACACCTTC.

This clonotype was seen at least ten times. The J gene is TRBJ2-7, the V gene TRBV27; D is undetermined. V lost 3 bases, J lost 2 bases, and 8 bases lay in between. Germline V gene lookup returns CDR1 MNHEY and CDR2 SMNVEV (reference sequence). CDR3 size: 13 residues. CDR3 in DNA: TGTGCCAGCAGTTTCACGGGTACCTACGAGCAGTACTTC. Its translation: CASSFTGTYEQYF.

This clonotype appeared many times. The V gene is TRBV7-9, the J gene TRBJ2-1; no clear D gene. CDR1 and CDR2 (germline): SEHNR, FQNEAQ (reference sequence). CDR3 length: 13 residues. V lost 1 base to trimming and J lost 1 base, with 2 bases between them. The CDR3 here is CASSLESYNEQFF. The CDR3 DNA follows: TGTGCCAGCAGCTTAGAATCCTACAATGAGCAGTTCTTC.

As for this clonotype: This may be a read error: a much more frequent sequence differs by one nucleotide. The V and J genes are TRBV29-1 and TRBJ2-3; tentatively, D is TRBD1 or TRBD2 (5 bases each). The CDR3 runs to 13 residues. Trimming removed 7 bases at V and 0 bases at J, with 11 bases between. Looked up from germline, CDR1 is SQVTM and CDR2 is ANQGSEA. CDR3 DNA sequence: TGCAGCGGTGACGGGGACAGCACAGATACGCAGTATTTT. As protein: CSGDGDSTDTQYF.

This clonotype was picked up many times. V and J are TRBV2 and TRBJ2-4; either TRBD1 or TRBD2 may fit D (5 bases each). V was cut by 6 bases and J by 0 bases, with 18 bases left in between. The CDR3 is 17 amino acids. CDR1 SNHLY and CDR2 FYNNEI come from the germline V gene. CDR3 sequence (DNA): TGTGCCAGCAGGCCAGGGACGGATCCACTAGCCAAAAACATTCAGTACTTC. Translation: CASRPGTDPLAKNIQYF.

This clonotype was counted ten times or more. CDR3 amino acids: CASSLVSGVAKNIQYF. The CDR3 DNA reads TGTGCCAGCAGCTTAGTCTCCGGGGTAGCCAAAAACATTCAGTACTTC. The genes are TRBV7-2 and TRBJ2-4; weak D call: TRBD2 (5 bases). The CDR3 totals 16 residues. Between the trimmed V and J ends, which lost 1 base and 0 bases, there was a span of 10 bases. CDR1 and CDR2 from the germline V gene are SGHTA and FQGNSA.

This clonotype was found many times. V is TRBV9 and J is TRBJ2-7, with a possible D match to TRBD2 (6 bases). Germline CDR1 is SGDLS and CDR2 is YYNGEE. Trimming took off 0 bases at V and 1 base at J, with 11 bases between the two ends. This CDR3 has 15 amino acids. CDR3 in amino acids: CASSVGVSGSYEQYF. The CDR3 DNA reads TGTGCCAGCAGCGTAGGGGTTAGCGGTTCCTACGAGCAGTACTTC.

The sample holds many counts of this clonotype. The chain couples TRBV12-3 or TRBV12-4 to TRBJ2-5; D might be TRBD1 (6 bases). With 4 bases removed from V and 1 base from J, the gap between germline ends came to 10 bases. This CDR3 has 14 amino acids. CDR3 bases: TGTGCCAGCAGTTCGATCAGGGGCCAAGAGACCCAGTACTTC. Protein product: CASSSIRGQETQYF.

The sample holds many counts of this clonotype. This chain uses TRBV11-2 with TRBJ1-5; D remains ambiguous. This CDR3 has 15 amino acids. V was shortened by 2 bases and J by 4 bases, with 12 bases between the two germline ends. CDR1 SGHAT and CDR2 FQNNGV come from the germline V gene. Written as DNA, the CDR3 is TGTGCCAGCAGCTTAATGGGTCAGGAAAATCAGCCCCAGCATTTT. It yields the protein CASSLMGQENQPQHF.

In this sample, this clonotype turned up many times. This chain links TRBV7-9 with TRBJ2-7; D tentatively fits TRBD1 or TRBD2 (5 bases each). CDR1 is SEHNR, CDR2 FQNEAQ, per germline (reference sequence). V dropped 5 bases and J dropped 0 bases, with 14 bases sitting between them. The CDR3 spans 15 residues. Here the CDR3 DNA reads TGTGCCAGCAGCCACCCCGGGGCCCACTCCTACGAGCAGTACTTC. Protein sequence: CASSHPGAHSYEQYF.

V usage is TRBV6-5 and J usage is TRBJ2-3; possible D gene TRBD1, 5 bases. The V end lost 6 bases, the J end lost 8 bases, and 15 bases lay between the germline ends. Germline V lookup: CDR1 MNHEY, CDR2 SVGAGI. The CDR3 contains 13 residues. CDR3 in DNA: TGTGCCAGCAGCCCAGAATACCAGGGTACGCAGTATTTT. It specifies CASSPEYQGTQYF.

This clonotype was seen many times. The chain couples TRBV18 to TRBJ2-1; D is ambiguous. The CDR3 loop spans 12 amino acids. The V gene lost 3 bases and the J gene lost 10 bases, with 10 bases spanning the gap. Germline assignment: CDR1 KGHSH and CDR2 LQKENI. The CDR3 nucleotides are TGTGCCAGCTCACCCCAGAGTCCAGAGCAGTTCTTC. Protein sequence: CASSPQSPEQFF.

This clonotype was seen repeatedly, ten times or more. This chain joins TRBV5-1 and TRBJ2-3, with unresolved D. The CDR3 sequence is 15 residues long. V shed 3 bases and J shed 2 bases, with 13 bases lying between them. Germline loops: CDR1 SGHRS, CDR2 YFSETQ. The CDR3 reads CASSWSDGSTDTQYF. CDR3 DNA: TGCGCCAGCAGCTGGTCTGACGGGTCCACAGATACGCAGTATTTT.